This T cell receptor beta chain was identified during a study of blood T cell repertoires in COVID-19. Study details: Nucleic acid was either cDNA or gDNA, and it came from T cells, B-cell-depleted T cells, or PBMCs.

Per the study methods: Estimation of nucleated cell counts relied on the amplification of reference gene primers. Libraries were prepared by immunoSEQ multiplex PCR; TCRdb keeps only in-frame clonotypes and omits some of them. The DNA was the basis for D and trimming; V, J and clone size are from that table. The profile shows about 98,000 clones, approximately 89% of them singletons. V lost 3 bases and J lost 3, with 12 bases in between. Germline V gives CDR1 SGDLS, CDR2 YYNGEE. The CDR3 spans 14 residues. This clonotype was obtained from a man aged 50-59 years with acute or convalescent COVID-19. The material sequenced was peripheral blood. The chain couples TRBV9 to TRBJ1-2; D uncertain. In DNA form, the CDR3 reads TGTGCCAGCAGCGACCTCCGGGAACACTATGGCTACACCTTC. Translated, it gives CASSDLREHYGYTF.